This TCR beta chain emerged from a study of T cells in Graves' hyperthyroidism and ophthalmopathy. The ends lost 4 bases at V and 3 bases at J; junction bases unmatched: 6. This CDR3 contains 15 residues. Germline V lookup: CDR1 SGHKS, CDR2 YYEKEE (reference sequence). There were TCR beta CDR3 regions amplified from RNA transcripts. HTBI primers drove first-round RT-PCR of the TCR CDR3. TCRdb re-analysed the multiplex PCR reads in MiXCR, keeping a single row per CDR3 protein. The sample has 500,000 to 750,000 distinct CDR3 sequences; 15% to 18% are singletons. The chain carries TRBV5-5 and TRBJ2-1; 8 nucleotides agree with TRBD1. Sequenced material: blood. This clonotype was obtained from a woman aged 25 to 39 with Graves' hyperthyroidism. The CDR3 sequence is CASSMTGDGYNEQFF. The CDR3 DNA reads TGTGCCAGCAGCATGACAGGGGACGGCTACAATGAGCAGTTCTTC.